This entry lists 23 T cell receptor beta chains sequenced from one sample in a study of blood T cells in healthy people across ages. A second about 7 to 11 cycle PCR used barcoded and J-beta primers. TCRdb reprocessed the 5' RACE reads via MiXCR and lists one record per CDR3 protein. This sample has some 1.8 million distinct CDR3 sequences, with more than 35% found just once. The specimen sequenced was blood. These receptor sequences come from a human donor in good health.

The rearrangement links TRBV6-2 or TRBV6-3 to TRBJ2-1; 8 nucleotides line up with TRBD2. V shed 6 bases, J shed 15 bases, and the junction held 16 bases outside the gene matches. Germline V lookup: CDR1 MNHEY, CDR2 SVGEGT. CDR3 length: 14 residues. The CDR3 DNA is TGTGCCAGCAGGGATGCTTACGACGGGGGGGATCGGTTCTTC. It is translated as CASRDAYDGGDRFF.

In this sample, this clonotype turned up a few times. This chain joins TRBV20-1 and TRBJ1-4, with TRBD1 identical over 7 bases. J gave up 6 bases and V 6 bases, and 10 bases lay outside the gene matches. This CDR3 has 14 residues. In germline, CDR1 is DFQATT, CDR2 SNEGSKA (reference sequence). As DNA, the CDR3 is TGCAGTGCCACCCGGACAGGCCGGCATGAAAAACTGTTTTTT. This encodes CSATRTGRHEKLFF.

The chain couples TRBV27 to TRBJ2-7; perhaps D is TRBD1 or TRBD2 (5 bases each). Trimming removed 10 bases at V and 2 bases at J, with 15 bases between. The CDR3 contains 13 residues. Germline V gives CDR1 MNHEY, CDR2 SMNVEV (reference sequence). The CDR3 DNA sequence: TGTGCCACCACGGGACGAAATCCCTACGAGCAGTACTTC. This sequence encodes CATTGRNPYEQYF.

J is TRBJ1-3 and V is TRBV20-1, with a tentative D call TRBD1 (5 bases). CDR1 is DFQATT, CDR2 SNEGSKA, per germline (reference sequence). The CDR3 spans 15 residues. The germline V and J ends were trimmed by 0 bases and 2 bases, with 11 bases remaining between them. The CDR3 DNA reads as TGCAGTGCTAGAGATTACGGGGGTGCTGGAAACACCATATATTTT. Protein product: CSARDYGGAGNTIYF.

This clonotype occurred a few times. The chain joins TRBV10-3 to TRBJ2-4, with TRBD1 matching over 7 bases. This CDR3 contains 15 residues. Per germline, CDR1 ENHRY and CDR2 SYGVKD. After removal of 0 bases from V and 12 bases from J, the junction contained 11 bases not matched to a gene. The CDR3 nucleotides read TGTGCCATCAGTGAGTCAGGGGGCACCCAGGGCACTCAGTACTTC. Its translation is CAISESGGTQGTQYF.

The J gene is TRBJ2-1, the V gene TRBV9; D unclear. Germline V CDR1 and CDR2: SGDLS, YYNGEE. The CDR3 totals 17 residues. The V and J ends lost 0 bases and 0 bases respectively, with 13 bases between them. CDR3 DNA sequence: TGTGCCAGCAGCGTAGAAGTTCCTCAAAACTCCTACAATGAGCAGTTCTTC. Residues: CASSVEVPQNSYNEQFF.

This chain links TRBV28 with TRBJ2-5, with 7 bases lining up with TRBD1. Germline-derived CDR1 and CDR2 are MDHEN and SYDVKM. V dropped 7 bases and J dropped 6; count of bases not matched to a gene: 14. This CDR3 comprises 15 residues. Written as DNA, the CDR3 is TGTGCCAGCAACCACAGGGGCGATCCTCGAAAGACCCAGTACTTC. Its translation is CASNHRGDPRKTQYF.

The CDR3 bases are TGTGCCACCAGCAGAGATCCCACCCTCCTCGGCGAGCAGTACTTC. This translates into CATSRDPTLLGEQYF. The chain uses TRBV15 and TRBJ2-5; no reliable D call. The DNA end is a closer match to TRBJ2-7, so the J assignment may be wrong. Germline V gene data show CDR1 as LNHNV and CDR2 as YYDKDF (reference sequence). The CDR3 covers 15 residues.

The gene calls are TRBV7-6 and TRBJ2-7; no clear D gene. CDR3 length: 13 residues. Trimming pared 3 bases from V and 5 bases from J, leaving 11 bases between. Germline CDR1 SGHVS, CDR2 FNYEAQ. CDR3 DNA sequence: TGTGCCAGCAGCTTCTCTTCCCAGGACGAGCAGTACTTC. Translating it yields CASSFSSQDEQYF.

This clonotype appeared a few times. V is TRBV7-2 and J is TRBJ2-7; tentatively, D is TRBD1 (6 bases). This CDR3 is built from 15 residues. V dropped 2 bases and J dropped 1 base, with 12 bases sitting between them. CDR1 is SGHTA, CDR2 FQGNSA, per germline. DNA for the CDR3: TGTGCCAGCAGCTTATCAGGGGTAATATCCTACGAGCAGTACTTC. This codes for CASSLSGVISYEQYF.

This clonotype showed up just a few times. The V call is TRBV21-1, the J call TRBJ2-1. TRBV21-1 corresponds to a pseudogene. The CDR3 has 12 residues. The CDR3 coding sequence is TGTGCCAGCAGTAAAGGGCTATGGGAGCAGTTCTTC. Translated: CASSKGLWEQFF.

J is TRBJ1-1 and V is TRBV29-1; D is unclear. Trimming shortened V by 4 bases and J by 3 bases, and 12 bases separated the two germline ends. The V gene's germline CDR1 is SQVTM and CDR2 ANQGSEA. The CDR3 has 13 residues. The CDR3, as DNA: TGCAGCGTTGGTAGGGCAGCGGACACTGAAGCTTTCTTT. It translates to CSVGRAADTEAFF.

V and J are TRBV4-3 and TRBJ2-2; D is perhaps TRBD2 (7 bases). CDR3 length: 16 amino acids. V lost 0 bases to trimming and J lost 4 bases, with 12 bases between them. In germline, CDR1 is LGHNA, CDR2 YSLEER. CDR3 bases: TGCGCCAGCAGCCAAGAATACAGGGAGGGCACCGGGGAGCTGTTTTTT. Translated: CASSQEYREGTGELFF.

Note on this clonotype: One end of the junction is discordant with germline, which a read error may explain. The rearrangement uses TRBV7-9 and TRBJ2-7, with 8 bases lining up with TRBD2. Looked up from germline, CDR1 is SEHNR and CDR2 is FQNEAQ (reference sequence). This CDR3 comprises 15 residues. The CDR3 region is CACSPVAGPSYEQYF. DNA for the CDR3: TGTGCCTGCAGCCCTGTAGCGGGGCCCTCCTACGAGCAGTACTTC.

The chain links TRBV15 to TRBJ2-7; a weak D match, TRBD1 (6 bases). Trimming removed 0 bases at V and 5 bases at J, with 11 bases between. CDR3 size: 14 residues. Germline values: CDR1 LNHNV, CDR2 YYDKDF (reference sequence). The CDR3 region is CATSRDNRVNEQYF. DNA for the CDR3: TGTGCCACCAGCAGAGATAACAGGGTAAACGAGCAGTACTTC.

The V gene is TRBV5-1, the J gene TRBJ1-1; D perhaps matches TRBD1 (6 bases). The CDR3 loop spans 13 amino acids. Germline V gene data show CDR1 as SGHRS and CDR2 as YFSETQ. Trimming pared 4 bases from V and 5 bases from J, leaving 12 bases between. CDR3 sequence: CASSMTGGTEAFF. The CDR3 DNA sequence: TGCGCCAGCAGCATGACAGGAGGGACTGAAGCTTTCTTT.

The genes are TRBV6-1 and TRBJ2-5, with D possibly called TRBD1 or TRBD2 (5 bases each). The J call may be in error: the DNA end matches TRBJ2-7 better. This CDR3 has 17 residues. CDR1 is MNHNS, CDR2 SASEGT, per germline. The CDR3 spells CASSAGGRGYLSYEQYF. CDR3 DNA sequence: TGTGCCAGCAGTGCTGGGGGTCGGGGTTACCTCTCCTACGAGCAGTACTTC.

This clonotype occurred a few times. A single base separates this from a much larger clone, so it may be a read error. V gene TRBV12-3 or TRBV12-4 combines with J gene TRBJ1-1; the D is unclear. The CDR3 is made up of 12 amino acids. V was cut by 7 bases and J by 1 base, with 7 bases left in between. The CDR3 region has the DNA TGTGCCAGCACCCCAGGGAACACTGAAGCTTTCTTT. Amino acids: CASTPGNTEAFF.

Only a few counts were recorded for this clonotype. This sequence joins TRBV18 and TRBJ1-5, with 8 nucleotides matching TRBD1. Per the germline V gene, CDR1 is KGHSH and CDR2 is LQKENI. The ends lost 2 bases at V and 3 bases at J; junction bases unmatched: 6. The CDR3 sequence is 16 residues long. Here the CDR3 reads CASSPRQGAPNQPQHF. The DNA for the CDR3 is TGTGCCAGCTCACCAAGGCAGGGGGCACCCAATCAGCCCCAGCATTTT. Variable domain in full (rest from reference TRBV18 and TRBJ1-5): NAGVMQNPRHLVRRRGQEARLRCSPMKGHSHVYWYRQLPEEGLKFMVYLQKENIIDESGMPKERFSAEFPKEGPSILRIQQVVRGDSAAYFCASSPRQGAPNQPQHFGDGTRLSIL.

The chain recombines TRBV6-5 with TRBJ1-6; D not resolved. Germline V gene sequence: CDR1 MNHEY, CDR2 SVGAGI. This CDR3 region has 14 residues. V lost 7 bases to trimming and J lost 0 bases, with 7 bases between them. The CDR3 DNA is TGTGCCAGCACCCGGAGCTCCTATAATTCACCCCTCCACTTT. It yields the protein CASTRSSYNSPLHF.

V and J are TRBV10-2 and TRBJ2-1, with TRBD2 matching over 10 bases. J was trimmed by 12 bases and V by 6 bases; bases with no gene match: 17. This CDR3 is built from 16 residues. The V gene's germline CDR1 is WSHSY and CDR2 SAAADI. DNA of the CDR3: TGCGCCAGCAGGAAGGCAAGCGGGGGGGCCGAAACTGTGCAGTTCTTC. Translating it yields CASRKASGGAETVQFF.

This clonotype occurred many times. The chain combines TRBV12-3 or TRBV12-4 with TRBJ1-3; 11 positions agree with TRBD1. Trimming took 4 bases from V and 3 from J; bases not matched to a gene: 5. The CDR3 is 16 amino acids. CDR3 bases: TGTGCCAGCAGTTCCTGGACAGGGGGCTTTGGAAACACCATATATTTT. This codes for CASSSWTGGFGNTIYF.

This clonotype turned up a few times. The V gene is TRBV5-1, the J gene TRBJ2-7; 8 nucleotides align to TRBD1. V gave up 4 bases and J gave up 0 bases; unmatched junction bases: 6. Germline V CDR1 and CDR2: SGHRS, YFSETQ. CDR3 length: 15 residues. The CDR3 DNA is TGCGCCAGCAGCCCTAGGGACAGGCTCTCCTACGAGCAGTACTTC. It translates to CASSPRDRLSYEQYF.